Listed below are T cell receptor beta chains from one sample, sequenced in a study of cytomegalovirus exposure and HLA in healthy donors. Only in-frame clones appear in the TCRdb table, and some are missing; sequencing was by immunoSEQ multiplex PCR. The sample contains about 180,000 clones, roughly three quarters of which appear only once. Sequenced sample: PBMCs. These receptors were taken from a woman in her fifties or sixties in good health and CMV-seropositive. The CDR3 runs from the conserved cysteine through the conserved F or W. D genes are given only for firm matches. For some rows the clone size is stated as once, few or many, or as a class when expanded; others skip it.

-	few	TRBV21-1	TRBJ2-1	CASISQGGVDEQFF	TGTGCCAGCATCTCACAGGGAGGGGTGGATGAGCAGTTCTTC
-	once	TRBV28	TRBJ1-2	CASGHLNYGYTF	TGTGCCAGCGGACACCTTAACTATGGCTACACCTTC
TRBD1	-	TRBV19	TRBJ2-1	CASSLPGQGLGNEQFF	TGTGCCAGTAGTCTCCCGGGACAGGGGTTAGGAAATGAGCAGTTCTTC
-	-	TRBV7-2	TRBJ2-3	CASSFRQFTDTQYF	TGTGCCAGCAGCTTCAGGCAGTTCACAGATACGCAGTATTTT
-	-	TRBV7-6	TRBJ2-2	CASTTDHTGELFF	TGTGCCAGCACCACAGACCACACCGGGGAGCTGTTTTTT
TRBD1	once	TRBV15	TRBJ1-2	CATSRGGQGLTGYTF	TGTGCCACCAGCAGAGGGGGACAGGGGCTTACTGGCTACACCTTC
-	once	TRBV5-4	TRBJ1-5	CASSLFGNSNQPQHF	TGTGCCAGCAGCTTATTCGGGAATAGCAATCAGCCCCAGCATTTT
-	-	TRBV6-5	TRBJ1-5	CASSSSQVGNQPQHF	TGTGCCAGCAGCTCATCTCAGGTCGGCAATCAGCCCCAGCATTTT
-	-	TRBV6-1	TRBJ1-1	CASSANTEAFF	TGTGCCAGCAGTGCAAACACTGAAGCTTTCTTT
TRBD1	-	TRBV12-5	TRBJ1-1	CASGSRVGQGEAFF	TGTGCTAGTGGTTCACGCGTGGGACAGGGAGAAGCTTTCTTT
TRBD2	-	TRBV9	TRBJ2-3	CASSVGGGGARDTQYF	TGTGCCAGCAGCGTAGGGGGCGGGGGGGCCAGAGATACGCAGTATTTT
TRBD1	few	TRBV13	TRBJ2-1	CASSFRTGVYSYNEQFF	TGTGCCAGCAGCTTCCGGACAGGGGTTTACTCCTACAATGAGCAGTTCTTC
-	-	TRBV6-5	TRBJ1-1	CASSFDSEAFF	TGCGCCAGCAGTTTTGACTCTGAAGCTTTCTTT
-	-	TRBV6-1	TRBJ1-1	CASSRGFMNTEAFF	TGTGCCAGCAGTCGGGGGTTCATGAACACTGAAGCTTTCTTT
-	once	TRBV16	TRBJ2-4	CASSHRGDRNIQYF	TGTGCCAGCAGCCATCGCGGGGACAGAAACATTCAATACTTC
-	few	TRBV20-1	TRBJ1-1	CSAGGYEAFF	TGCAGTGCGGGAGGTTATGAAGCTTTCTTT
TRBD1	-	TRBV19	TRBJ1-2	CASSHPGQGDYGYTF	TGTGCCAGTAGCCATCCCGGACAGGGGGACTATGGCTACACCTTC
-	-	TRBV2	TRBJ2-1	CASSSGTYNEQFF	TGTGCCAGCAGTTCCGGGACTTACAATGAGCAGTTCTTC
TRBD2	-	TRBV6-1	TRBJ2-3	CASSDLAGGPDTQYF	TGTGCCAGCAGTGACTTAGCGGGGGGACCAGATACGCAGTATTTT
-	few	TRBV2	TRBJ2-1	CASIPAVGDSYNEQFF	TGTGCCAGCATCCCAGCAGTAGGGGACTCCTACAATGAGCAGTTCTTC
-	-	TRBV19	TRBJ1-6	CASSMFDRKLSPLHF	TGTGCCAGTAGTATGTTTGACAGAAAGCTTTCACCCCTCCACTTT
-	-	TRBV6-5	TRBJ2-7	CASSETVSSYEQYF	TGTGCCAGCAGTGAGACAGTAAGCTCCTACGAGCAGTACTTC
-	-	TRBV10-1	TRBJ2-1	CASSDGGYYNEQFF	TGCGCCAGCAGTGACGGGGGATACTACAATGAGCAGTTCTTC
TRBD1	-	TRBV18	TRBJ1-1	CASSPRLQGARTEAFF	TGTGCCAGCTCACCAAGATTACAGGGGGCTCGAACTGAAGCTTTCTTT
TRBD1	-	TRBV25-1	TRBJ2-7	CASSEWRTGVYEQYF	TGTGCCAGCAGTGAATGGAGGACAGGGGTATACGAGCAGTACTTC
TRBD1	-	TRBV5-1	TRBJ2-1	CASSLAPTGMGNEQFF	TGCGCCAGCAGCTTGGCCCCGACAGGGATGGGGAATGAGCAGTTCTTC
-	-	TRBV7-9	TRBJ1-1	CASSLVQQTEAFF	TGTGCCAGCAGCTTAGTACAACAGACTGAAGCTTTCTTT
-	-	TRBV7-3	TRBJ1-1	CASSLTPPSMNTEAFF	TGTGCCAGCAGCCTCACACCACCTTCCATGAACACTGAAGCTTTCTTT
-	-	TRBV5-1	TRBJ2-7	CASSSGETYEQYF	TGCGCCAGCAGCTCGGGGGAAACCTACGAGCAGTACTTC
-	-	TRBV5-6	TRBJ1-1	CASSLQGPDGEAFF	TGTGCCAGCAGCTTGCAGGGGCCGGACGGTGAAGCTTTCTTT
-	-	TRBV7-8	TRBJ1-2	CASSPGVYGYTF	TGTGCCAGCAGCCCGGGGGTCTATGGCTACACCTTC
TRBD2	-	TRBV18	TRBJ2-7	CASSPRGGSYEQYF	TGTGCCAGCTCACCACGCGGGGGCTCCTACGAGCAGTACTTC
TRBD1	once	TRBV18	TRBJ2-5	CASSPRDRVQETQYF	TGTGCCAGCTCACCGCGCGACAGGGTCCAAGAGACCCAGTACTTC
-	-	TRBV7-2	TRBJ2-7	CASSLEVSYEQYF	TGTGCCAGCAGCTTAGAAGTCAGCTACGAGCAGTACTTC
TRBD1	-	TRBV9	TRBJ2-7	CASGLGQGAGEQYF	TGTGCCAGCGGCCTGGGACAGGGGGCTGGCGAGCAGTACTTC
TRBD1	-	TRBV7-9	TRBJ1-2	CASSLAPTGKGYTF	TGCGCCAGCAGCTTAGCGCCGACAGGGAAGGGCTACACCTTC
TRBD1	-	TRBV6-5	TRBJ1-1	CASAQGAVTEAFF	TGTGCCAGCGCTCAGGGGGCCGTCACTGAAGCTTTCTTT
TRBD1	-	TRBV4-1	TRBJ2-7	CASSLLRQGKRNEQYF	TGCGCCAGCAGCCTCCTCCGACAGGGGAAAAGGAACGAGCAGTACTTC
TRBD1	-	TRBV29-1	TRBJ1-1	CSVPGQGRTEAFF	TGCAGCGTCCCCGGACAGGGGAGGACTGAAGCTTTCTTT
-	-	TRBV6-1	TRBJ1-2	CASSETGGYTF	TGTGCCAGCAGTGAAACGGGTGGCTACACCTTC
-	-	TRBV7-9	TRBJ2-1	CASSLEAGIYNEQFF	TGTGCCAGCAGCTTAGAGGCAGGGATCTACAATGAGCAGTTCTTC
TRBD1	-	TRBV11-2	TRBJ2-7	CASSLERDRAYEQYF	TGTGCCAGCAGCTTAGAACGGGACAGGGCCTACGAGCAGTACTTC
-	once	TRBV7-2	TRBJ2-7	CASSLHSLSSYEQYF	TGTGCCAGCAGCTTACATAGCTTGAGCTCCTACGAGCAGTACTTC
-	-	TRBV7-9	TRBJ2-1	CASSPARGPYNEQFF	TGTGCCAGCAGCCCCGCCAGGGGCCCGTACAATGAGCAGTTCTTC
-	-	TRBV7-3	TRBJ2-7	CASSLTGQAHEQYF	TGTGCCAGCAGCTTAACGGGGCAGGCCCACGAGCAGTACTTC
-	once	TRBV13	TRBJ1-3	CASSLGGVGGNTIYF	TGTGCCAGCAGCTTAGGCGGGGTTGGTGGAAACACCATATATTTT